What follows are 17 T cell receptor beta chains derived from one specimen sequenced in a study of blood T cell repertoires in COVID-19. Only in-frame clones appear in the TCRdb table, and some are missing; sequencing was by immunoSEQ multiplex PCR. The data hold about 220,000 clones, with 75% to 90% observed a single time. Sequencing was performed on peripheral blood. The source of these receptors is a man in his forties or fifties with acute or convalescent COVID-19.

The genes are TRBV11-2 and TRBJ1-6; D remains ambiguous. The CDR3 is 16 amino acids. Germline values: CDR1 SGHAT, CDR2 FQNNGV. Trimming left V 5 bases short and J 5 bases short, with 16 bases between. CDR3 in DNA: TGTGCCAGCAGCCCCTCCGGCGGGGTCAATAATTCACCCCTCCACTTT. This encodes CASSPSGGVNNSPLHF.

The chain recombines TRBV6-5 with TRBJ2-2; 9 bases are shared with TRBD2. The CDR3 spans 15 residues. Germline-derived CDR1 and CDR2 are MNHEY and SVGAGI. V shed 8 bases, J shed 4 bases, and the junction held 8 bases outside the gene matches. The CDR3 DNA follows: TGTGCCAGCGGGTCGGGACTAGCAAGCACCGGGGAGCTGTTTTTT. Amino acid sequence: CASGSGLASTGELFF.

This clone was seen many times. J is TRBJ1-6 and V is TRBV7-2, with 7 bases that match TRBD1. Germline assignment: CDR1 SGHTA and CDR2 FQGNSA. Trimming at V came to 4 bases and at J to 2 bases, leaving 8 bases not matched to a gene. The CDR3 consists of 17 residues. CDR3 sequence: CASSSPRQGTYNSPLHF. DNA for the CDR3: TGTGCCAGCAGCTCGCCCCGACAGGGTACCTATAATTCACCCCTCCACTTT.

The gene calls are TRBV30 and TRBJ2-1, with 12 nucleotides matching TRBD2. This CDR3 contains 16 residues. V dropped 0 bases and J dropped 9; count of bases not matched to a gene: 9. CDR1 is GTSNPN, CDR2 SVGIG, per germline (reference sequence). CDR3 sequence reads: CAWSVLRASGGGEQFF. The CDR3 DNA reads as TGTGCCTGGAGTGTACTTAGGGCTAGCGGGGGGGGTGAGCAGTTCTTC.

The chain carries TRBV3-1 (or the pseudogene TRBV3-2) and TRBJ2-1, with 8 bases lining up with TRBD2. Germline loops: CDR1 LGHDT, CDR2 YNNKEL (reference sequence). Trimming took 1 base from V and 7 from J; bases not matched to a gene: 6. The CDR3 spans 15 residues. CDR3 DNA: TGTGCCAGCAGCCAAGGACGGGGGGGCCTGAATGAGCAGTTCTTC. Translation: CASSQGRGGLNEQFF.

Points on this clone: Other DNA variants within this sample encode the same CDR3. The V and J genes are TRBV28 and TRBJ2-7; possible D gene TRBD1, 6 bases. This CDR3 has 12 residues. The V end lost 5 bases, the J end lost 5 bases, and 10 bases lay between the germline ends. Per the germline V gene, CDR1 is MDHEN and CDR2 is SYDVKM. The CDR3 loop reads CASSPYRDEQYF. In DNA form, the CDR3 reads TGTGCCAGCAGTCCATACAGGGACGAGCAGTACTTC.

CDR3 protein: CAWKSKGQGSGQYF. The DNA for the CDR3 is TGTGCCTGGAAAAGTAAGGGACAGGGAAGCGGTCAGTACTTC. V and J are TRBV30 and TRBJ2-4, with 9 bases identical to TRBD1. Germline values: CDR1 GTSNPN, CDR2 SVGIG (reference sequence). This CDR3 spans 14 amino acids. V lost 4 bases and J lost 12; bases outside the gene matches: 13.

The chain couples TRBV4-1 to TRBJ2-1; 7 nucleotides line up with TRBD2. The germline V gene has CDR1 MGHRA and CDR2 YSYEKL. V gave up 2 bases and J gave up 8 bases; unmatched junction bases: 9. The CDR3 has 15 residues. CDR3 in amino acids: CASSQTSRELDEQFF. CDR3 sequence (DNA): TGCGCCAGCAGCCAAACATCGCGGGAGTTAGATGAGCAGTTCTTC.

CDR3 in amino acids: CASANSGLAGASNTGELFF. The CDR3 region has the DNA TGTGCCAGCGCCAACTCGGGACTAGCGGGGGCCTCGAACACCGGGGAGCTGTTTTTT. The chain is built from TRBV27 and TRBJ2-2; 14 nucleotides agree with TRBD2. CDR1 is MNHEY, CDR2 SMNVEV, per germline (reference sequence). The CDR3 extends over 19 amino acids. With V trimmed by 8 bases and J by 0 bases, 11 bases remained unmatched.

The J gene is TRBJ2-2, the V gene TRBV4-2; TRBD1 might be the D (7 bases). There are 14 residues in the CDR3. Deletions cut 1 base from V and 6 bases from J, with 9 bases between. Germline lookup yields CDR1 LGHNA and CDR2 YNFKEQ. The CDR3 DNA sequence: TGTGCCAGCAGCCAAGCCAGGGGGGCCGGGGAGCTGTTTTTT. The encoded protein is CASSQARGAGELFF.

This clone was found a few times. The chain is built from TRBV30 and TRBJ2-2; 8 nucleotides agree with TRBD1. The germline CDR1 and CDR2 sequences are GTSNPN and SVGIG (reference sequence). J gave up 3 bases and V 2 bases, and 17 bases lay outside the gene matches. This CDR3 is built from 19 residues. The DNA of the CDR3 is TGTGCCTGGAGTCACAAACAATACGACAGGGGTCAGCACACCGGGGAGCTGTTTTTT. The encoded protein is CAWSHKQYDRGQHTGELFF.

This chain links TRBV28 with TRBJ1-1; 8 bases match TRBD1. V lost 11 bases to trimming and J lost 1 base; unmatched junction nucleotides: 9. Germline V gene sequence: CDR1 MDHEN, CDR2 SYDVKM. CDR3 length equals 14 residues. CDR3 DNA sequence: TGTGCCGCGACAGGGGCCATCACGAACACTGAAGCTTTCTTT. Its protein is CAATGAITNTEAFF.

This chain links TRBV7-9 with TRBJ2-2, with unresolved D. Germline values: CDR1 SEHNR, CDR2 FQNEAQ (reference sequence). V was clipped by 3 bases and J by 0 bases, with 5 bases between them. The CDR3 is made up of 14 amino acids. CDR3 protein: CASSFATNTGELFF. Here the CDR3 DNA reads TGTGCCAGCAGCTTCGCGACGAACACCGGGGAGCTGTTTTTT.

The genes are TRBV29-1 and TRBJ2-4, with TRBD1 as a possible D gene (6 bases). The CDR3 runs to 12 residues. The ends were cut back, 6 bases at V and 3 bases at J, with 9 bases in the middle. Germline loops: CDR1 SQVTM, CDR2 ANQGSEA. In DNA form, the CDR3 reads TGCAGCGTCCAGGGGTACAAAAACATTCAGTACTTC. This sequence encodes CSVQGYKNIQYF.

This rearrangement joins TRBV7-2 to TRBJ2-3; the match to TRBD2 covers 13 bases. Germline-derived CDR1 and CDR2 are SGHTA and FQGNSA. With 5 bases clipped from V and 3 bases from J, the junction kept 11 bases outside the gene matches. The CDR3 totals 18 residues. The CDR3: CASSLYPGLAGDTDTQYF. CDR3 in DNA: TGTGCCAGCAGCCTCTACCCCGGACTAGCGGGAGATACAGATACGCAGTATTTT.

The chain recombines TRBV4-1 with TRBJ1-2, with TRBD1 identical over 8 bases. The V and J ends lost 3 bases and 8 bases, in that order; junction bases with no gene match: 11. Germline lookup yields CDR1 MGHRA and CDR2 YSYEKL. This CDR3 has 15 residues. The CDR3 DNA reads TGCGCCAGCAGCCAGTTGGACAGGGAAAATGACGGCTACACCTTC. It yields the protein CASSQLDRENDGYTF.

The CDR3 nucleotides are TGCAGCGTTGGGGGACAGGTGAACACTGAAGCTTTCTTT. It translates to CSVGGQVNTEAFF. J is TRBJ1-1 and V is TRBV29-1; 8 nucleotides match TRBD1. Per germline, CDR1 SQVTM and CDR2 ANQGSEA. This CDR3 has 13 amino acids. Germline trimming cut 4 bases from V and 0 bases from J; bases unmatched to any gene: 1. Full variable domain (rest looked up from reference TRBV29-1 and TRBJ1-1): SAVISQKPSRDICQRGTSLTIQCQVDSQVTMMFWYRQQPGQSLTLIATANQGSEATYESGFVIDKFPISRPNLTFSTLTVSNMSPEDSSIYLCSVGGQVNTEAFFGQGTRLTVV.